Shown below are 4 T cell receptor beta chains from a single sample sequenced in a study of T cell responses to AZD1222 COVID-19 vaccine. TCRdb's table, derived via immunoSEQ multiplex PCR, lists solely in-frame clones and lacks some. The sample records 55,000 to 70,000 clones, roughly 90% being singletons. The specimen was peripheral blood, collected on day 0 of AZD1222 vaccination. These receptors were taken from an adult in good health.

The V and J genes are TRBV6-4 and TRBJ2-1, with 11 positions matching TRBD2. Unmatched junction bases numbered 8, after V lost 2 bases and J lost 2 bases. CDR3 length: 18 residues. Germline V CDR1 and CDR2: MRHNA, SNTAGT. The CDR3 loop reads CASSDEGGLAAPYNEQFF. The CDR3 DNA reads TGTGCCAGCAGTGACGAGGGGGGACTAGCGGCCCCCTACAATGAGCAGTTCTTC.

V is TRBV7-2 and J is TRBJ2-7; D tentatively fits TRBD1 or TRBD2 (6 bases each). This CDR3 contains 15 residues. V lost 5 bases and J lost 4, with 18 bases in between. The germline CDR1 and CDR2 sequences are SGHTA and FQGNSA. CDR3 region: CASSPTLGGMYEQYF. The DNA for the CDR3 is TGTGCCAGCAGCCCGACCCTAGGGGGGATGTACGAGCAGTACTTC.

The chain has TRBV6-6 and TRBJ1-5; 9 bases are a match to TRBD1. Germline lookup yields CDR1 MNHNY and CDR2 SVGAGI (reference sequence). CDR3 length: 14 amino acids. Losses at the gene ends were 7 bases for V and 4 bases for J; bases not matched to a gene: 5. The CDR3 loop is CASKQGARNQPQHF. CDR3 nucleotide sequence: TGTGCCAGCAAACAGGGGGCTCGGAATCAGCCCCAGCATTTT.

The count of this clone is one. The chain is built from TRBV4-2 and TRBJ2-7; TRBD2 agrees at 13 bases. This CDR3 region has 18 residues. V was clipped by 4 bases and J by 5 bases; unmatched bases: 14. Germline lookup yields CDR1 LGHNA and CDR2 YNFKEQ. Here the CDR3 DNA reads TGTGCCAGCAGCCCTCACAGTTCCGGGACTAGCGGGATTAACGAGCAGTACTTC. Protein sequence: CASSPHSSGTSGINEQYF.